This T cell receptor (beta chain) emerged from a study of T cells in Graves' hyperthyroidism and ophthalmopathy. Study-wide results and limits: Blood shared most expanded thyroid clonotypes above 0.001. Ophthalmopathy, which appeared later, was predicted by the model a median 6.5 months before onset.

The TCR beta CDR3 regions underwent amplification using RNA transcripts as the source. TCR CDR3 underwent first-round RT-PCR with the HTBI primer set. MiXCR, run by TCRdb on the multiplex PCR reads, gives a single entry per CDR3 protein. Here the sample spans roughly 740,000 distinct CDR3 sequences, around 17% being singletons. It was considered stable Graves' hyperthyroidism when ophthalmopathy did not progress within 18 months. Patients aged 18 to 65 had newly diagnosed hyperthyroidism lasting under 2 months. This clonotype was found a few times. The antigen remains unidentified. Deletions cut 2 bases from V and 6 bases from J, with 11 bases between. Germline V lookup: CDR1 MNHEY, CDR2 SMNVEV (reference sequence). This CDR3 is 13 amino acids long.

The chain couples TRBV27 to TRBJ2-7, with D perhaps matching TRBD2 (5 bases). The source of this sequence is a man aged 18 to 30 with Graves' hyperthyroidism. The source material was blood. The DNA for the CDR3 is TGTGCCAGCAGTTTAAACTTGGGGAGCGAGCAGTACTTC. This sequence encodes CASSLNLGSEQYF.